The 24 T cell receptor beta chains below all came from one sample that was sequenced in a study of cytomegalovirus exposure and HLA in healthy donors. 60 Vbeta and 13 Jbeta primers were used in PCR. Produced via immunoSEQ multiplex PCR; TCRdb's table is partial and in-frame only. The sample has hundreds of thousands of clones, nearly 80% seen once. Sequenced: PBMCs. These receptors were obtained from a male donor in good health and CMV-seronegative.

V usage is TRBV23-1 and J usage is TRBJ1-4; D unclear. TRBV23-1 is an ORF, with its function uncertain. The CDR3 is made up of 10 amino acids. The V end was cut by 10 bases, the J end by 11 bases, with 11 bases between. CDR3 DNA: TGCGCCATGTCTCCCGGGAAACTGTTTTTT. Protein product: CAMSPGKLFF.

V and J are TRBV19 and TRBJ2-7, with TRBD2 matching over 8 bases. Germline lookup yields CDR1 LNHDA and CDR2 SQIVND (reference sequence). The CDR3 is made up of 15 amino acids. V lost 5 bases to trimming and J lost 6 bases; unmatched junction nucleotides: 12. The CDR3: CASSPPVGAGGEQYF. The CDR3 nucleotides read TGTGCCAGTAGTCCACCGGTTGGGGCGGGAGGCGAGCAGTACTTC.

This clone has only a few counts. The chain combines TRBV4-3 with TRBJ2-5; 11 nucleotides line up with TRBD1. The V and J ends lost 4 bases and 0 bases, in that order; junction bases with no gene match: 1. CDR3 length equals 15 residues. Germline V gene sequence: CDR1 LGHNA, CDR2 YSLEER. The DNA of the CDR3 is TGCGCCAGCAGCCTGGGACAGGGGGACCAAGAGACCCAGTACTTC. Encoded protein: CASSLGQGDQETQYF.

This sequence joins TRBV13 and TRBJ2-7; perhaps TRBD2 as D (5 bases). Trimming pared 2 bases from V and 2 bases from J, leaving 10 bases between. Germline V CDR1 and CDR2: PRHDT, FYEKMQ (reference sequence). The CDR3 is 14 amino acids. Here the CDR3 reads CASSLWRTPYEQYF. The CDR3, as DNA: TGTGCCAGCAGCTTATGGAGGACTCCCTACGAGCAGTACTTC.

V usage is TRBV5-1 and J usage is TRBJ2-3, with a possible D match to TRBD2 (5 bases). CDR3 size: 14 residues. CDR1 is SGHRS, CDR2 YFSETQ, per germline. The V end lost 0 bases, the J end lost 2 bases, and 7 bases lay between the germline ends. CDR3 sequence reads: CASSLERVTDTQYF. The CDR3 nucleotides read TGCGCCAGCAGCTTGGAGAGGGTCACAGATACGCAGTATTTT.

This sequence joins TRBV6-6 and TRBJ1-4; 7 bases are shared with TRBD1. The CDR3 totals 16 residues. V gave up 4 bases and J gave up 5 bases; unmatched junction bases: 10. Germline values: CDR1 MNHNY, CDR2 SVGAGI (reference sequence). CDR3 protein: CASSSESGGRNEKLFF. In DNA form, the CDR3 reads TGTGCCAGCAGTTCCGAGTCAGGGGGAAGGAATGAAAAACTGTTTTTT.

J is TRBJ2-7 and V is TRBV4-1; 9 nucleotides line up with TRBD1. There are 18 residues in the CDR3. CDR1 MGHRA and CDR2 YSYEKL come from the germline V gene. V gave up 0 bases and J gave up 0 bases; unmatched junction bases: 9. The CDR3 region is CASSQEEQGASLSYEQYF. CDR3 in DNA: TGCGCCAGCAGCCAAGAAGAACAGGGGGCAAGCCTCTCCTACGAGCAGTACTTC.

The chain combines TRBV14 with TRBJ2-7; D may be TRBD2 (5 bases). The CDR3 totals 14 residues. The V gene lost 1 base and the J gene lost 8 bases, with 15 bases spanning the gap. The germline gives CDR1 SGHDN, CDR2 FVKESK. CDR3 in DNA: TGTGCCAGCAGCCAAGGCAGACTGAGGGAGCAGCAGTACTTC. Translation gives CASSQGRLREQQYF. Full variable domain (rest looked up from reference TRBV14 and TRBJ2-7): EAGVTQFPSHSVIEKGQTVTLRCDPISGHDNLYWYRRVMGKEIKFLLHFVKESKQDESGMPNNRFLAERTGGTYSTLKVQPAELEDSGVYFCASSQGRLREQQYFGPGTRLTVT.

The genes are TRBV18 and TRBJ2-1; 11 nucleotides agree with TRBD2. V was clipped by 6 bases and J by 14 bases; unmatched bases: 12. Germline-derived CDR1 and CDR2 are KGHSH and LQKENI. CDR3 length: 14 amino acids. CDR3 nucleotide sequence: TGTGCCAGCTCTCAACCTAGCGGGGGGCGTAATAAGTTCTTC. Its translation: CASSQPSGGRNKFF.

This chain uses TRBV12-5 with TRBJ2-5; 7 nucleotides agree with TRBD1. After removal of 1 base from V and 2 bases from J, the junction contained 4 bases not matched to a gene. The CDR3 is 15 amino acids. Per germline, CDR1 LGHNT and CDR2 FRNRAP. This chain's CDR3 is CASGLGDRNQETQYF. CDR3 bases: TGTGCTAGTGGTTTGGGGGACAGAAATCAAGAGACCCAGTACTTC.

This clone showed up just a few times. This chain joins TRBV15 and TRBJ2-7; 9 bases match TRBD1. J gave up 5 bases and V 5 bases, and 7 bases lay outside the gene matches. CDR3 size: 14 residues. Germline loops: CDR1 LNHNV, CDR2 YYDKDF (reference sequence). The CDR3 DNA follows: TGTGCCACCAGCGCCGGGACAGGGTCCGACGAGCAGTACTTC. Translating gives CATSAGTGSDEQYF.

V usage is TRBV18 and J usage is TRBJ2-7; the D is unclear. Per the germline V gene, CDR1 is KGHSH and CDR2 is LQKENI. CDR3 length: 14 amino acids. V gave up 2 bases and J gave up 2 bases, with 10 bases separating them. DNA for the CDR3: TGTGCCAGCTCACCAGAGACACCCCCCTACGAGCAGTACTTC. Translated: CASSPETPPYEQYF. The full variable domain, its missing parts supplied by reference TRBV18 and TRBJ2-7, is NAGVMQNPRHLVRRRGQEARLRCSPMKGHSHVYWYRQLPEEGLKFMVYLQKENIIDESGMPKERFSAEFPKEGPSILRIQQVVRGDSAAYFCASSPETPPYEQYFGPGTRLTVT.

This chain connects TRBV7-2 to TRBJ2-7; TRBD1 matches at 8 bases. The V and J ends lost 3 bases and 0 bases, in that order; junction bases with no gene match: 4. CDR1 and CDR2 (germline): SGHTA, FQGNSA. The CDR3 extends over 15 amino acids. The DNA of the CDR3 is TGTGCCAGCAGCTTTTTAGACAGGGGCTCCTACGAGCAGTACTTC. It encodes CASSFLDRGSYEQYF.

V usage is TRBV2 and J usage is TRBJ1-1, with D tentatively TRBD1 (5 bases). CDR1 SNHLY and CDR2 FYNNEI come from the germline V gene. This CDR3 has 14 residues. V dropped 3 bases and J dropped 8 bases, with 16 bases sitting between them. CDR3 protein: CASSEDTSRGEAFF. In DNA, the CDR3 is TGTGCCAGCAGTGAGGACACCTCACGGGGGGAAGCTTTCTTT.

The CDR3 loop is CASSTISGAKNIQYF. CDR3 nucleotides: TGTGCCAGCAGCACTATCTCAGGGGCCAAAAACATTCAGTACTTC. This chain joins TRBV14 and TRBJ2-4; a possible D gene is TRBD1 (5 bases). CDR3 length equals 15 residues. Trimming stripped 5 bases from V and 1 base from J, with 12 bases between. Germline CDR1 SGHDN, CDR2 FVKESK. The variable domain in full, completed from reference TRBV14 and TRBJ2-4, reads EAGVTQFPSHSVIEKGQTVTLRCDPISGHDNLYWYRRVMGKEIKFLLHFVKESKQDESGMPNNRFLAERTGGTYSTLKVQPAELEDSGVYFCASSTISGAKNIQYFGAGTRLSVL.

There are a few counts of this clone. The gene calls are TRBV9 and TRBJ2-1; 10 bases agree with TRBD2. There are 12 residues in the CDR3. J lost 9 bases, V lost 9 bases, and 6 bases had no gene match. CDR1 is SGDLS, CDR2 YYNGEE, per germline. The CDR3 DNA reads TGTGCCACTAGCGGGAGTGGTATTGAGCAGTTCTTC. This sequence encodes CATSGSGIEQFF.

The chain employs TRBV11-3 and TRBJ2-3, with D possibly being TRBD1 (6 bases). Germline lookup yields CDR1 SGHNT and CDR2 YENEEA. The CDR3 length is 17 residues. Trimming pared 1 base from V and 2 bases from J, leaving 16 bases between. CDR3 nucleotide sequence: TGTGCCAGCAGCTTAGGTCACAGGGAGATCGACACAGATACGCAGTATTTT. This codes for CASSLGHREIDTDTQYF.

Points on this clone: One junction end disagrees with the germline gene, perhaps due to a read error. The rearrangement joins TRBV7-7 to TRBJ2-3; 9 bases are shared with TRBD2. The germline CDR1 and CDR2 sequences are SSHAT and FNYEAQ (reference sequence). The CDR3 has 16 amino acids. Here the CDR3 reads CASSLGASGGTDTQYF. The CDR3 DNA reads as TGTGCTAGCAGCTTAGGGGCTAGCGGGGGCACAGATACGCAGTATTTT. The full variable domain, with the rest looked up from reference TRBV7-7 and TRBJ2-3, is GAGVSQSPRYKVTKRGQDVTLRCDPISSHATLYWYQQALGQGPEFLTYFNYEAQPDKSGLPSDRFSAERPEGSISTLTIQRTEQRDSAMYRCASSLGASGGTDTQYFGPGTRLTVL.

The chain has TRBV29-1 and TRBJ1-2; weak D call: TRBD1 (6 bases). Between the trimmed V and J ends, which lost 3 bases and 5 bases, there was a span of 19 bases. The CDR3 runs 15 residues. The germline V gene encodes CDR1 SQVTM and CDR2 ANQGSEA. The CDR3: CSVEGAREGLYGYTF. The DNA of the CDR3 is TGCAGCGTTGAGGGGGCCCGGGAGGGGCTTTATGGCTACACCTTC.

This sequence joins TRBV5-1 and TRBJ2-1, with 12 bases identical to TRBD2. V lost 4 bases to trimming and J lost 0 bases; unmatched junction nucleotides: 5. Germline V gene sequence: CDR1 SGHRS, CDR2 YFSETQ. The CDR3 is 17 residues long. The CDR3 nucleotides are TGCGCCAGCAGCCGCACTAGCGGGGGGCCCTCCTACAATGAGCAGTTCTTC. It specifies CASSRTSGGPSYNEQFF.

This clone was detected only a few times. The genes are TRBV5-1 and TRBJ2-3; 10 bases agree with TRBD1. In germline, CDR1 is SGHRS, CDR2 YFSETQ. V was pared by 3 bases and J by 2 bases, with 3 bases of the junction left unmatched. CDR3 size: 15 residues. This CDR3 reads CASSSTGGATDTQYF. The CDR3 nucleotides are TGCGCCAGCAGCTCGACAGGGGGCGCCACAGATACGCAGTATTTT.

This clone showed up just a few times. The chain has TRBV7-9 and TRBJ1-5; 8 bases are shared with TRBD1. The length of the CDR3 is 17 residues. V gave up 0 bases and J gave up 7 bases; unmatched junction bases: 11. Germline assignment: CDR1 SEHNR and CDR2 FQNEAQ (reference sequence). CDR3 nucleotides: TGTGCCAGCAGCTTAGCCTTGGCGGACAGGGTTTACCAGCCCCAGCATTTT. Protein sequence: CASSLALADRVYQPQHF.

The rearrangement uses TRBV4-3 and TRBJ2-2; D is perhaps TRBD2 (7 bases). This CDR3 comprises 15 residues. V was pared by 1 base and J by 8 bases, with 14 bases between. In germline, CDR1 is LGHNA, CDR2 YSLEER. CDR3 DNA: TGCGCCAGCAGCCAAGTCTTAGGGGGGGCAGGGGAGCTGTTTTTT. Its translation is CASSQVLGGAGELFF.

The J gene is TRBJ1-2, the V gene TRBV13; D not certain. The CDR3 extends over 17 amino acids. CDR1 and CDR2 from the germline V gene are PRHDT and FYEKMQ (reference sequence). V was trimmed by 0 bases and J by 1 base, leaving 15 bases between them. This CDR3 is CASSLGLRQADNYGYTF. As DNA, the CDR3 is TGTGCCAGCAGCTTAGGCCTACGGCAGGCCGATAACTATGGCTACACCTTC.